The rows below give T cell receptor beta chains drawn from one sample of a study of T cell responses to AZD1222 COVID-19 vaccine. Generated by immunoSEQ multiplex PCR, the TCRdb table keeps only in-frame clones and is missing some. The repertoire holds about 150,000 clones, with about 90% as singletons. The source was peripheral blood, collected 28 days after the second AZD1222 dose. The receptors shown here come from an adult who received the AZD1222 COVID-19 vaccine. CDR3s include the opening cysteine and the closing phenylalanine or tryptophan. Each record gives: clone size, J gene, V gene, D gene, CDR3 protein, CDR3 DNA. D genes are given only for firm matches. Expanded clones get a size class; other rows say once, few or many, or leave the size out.

>once|TRBJ2-1|TRBV5-5|TRBD1
CASSLLRAGATGVHNEQFF
TGTGCCAGCAGCTTGCTGCGAGCCGGGGCTACAGGGGTCCACAATGAGCAGTTCTTC
>NA|TRBJ1-6|TRBV20-1|NA
CSASPQADYNSPLHF
TGCAGTGCTAGTCCCCAGGCTGACTATAATTCACCCCTCCACTTT
>NA|TRBJ2-3|TRBV7-9|NA
CASSLLVRLGRADTQYF
TGTGCCAGCAGCTTATTAGTCCGCCTAGGCCGAGCAGATACGCAGTATTTT
>NA|TRBJ2-7|TRBV14|TRBD1
CASSRLGTGMGEQYF
TGTGCCAGCAGCCGACTGGGGACAGGGATGGGCGAGCAGTACTTC
>NA|TRBJ2-4|TRBV20-1|NA
CSAGQRDIQYF
TGCAGTGCTGGCCAAAGGGACATTCAGTACTTC
>NA|TRBJ2-1|TRBV7-8|NA
CASSFSNEQFF
TGTGCCAGCAGCTTCTCCAATGAGCAGTTCTTC
>NA|TRBJ2-1|TRBV27|NA
CASSSPPGEQFF
TGTGCCAGCAGTTCCCCGCCCGGGGAGCAGTTCTTC
>once|TRBJ2-3|TRBV4-3|NA
CASSHWGTDTQYF
TGCGCCAGCAGCCACTGGGGCACAGATACGCAGTATTTT
>NA|TRBJ2-4|TRBV30|TRBD2
CASGLAGGPKNIQYF
TGTGCCTCAGGACTAGCGGGGGGACCCAAAAACATTCAGTACTTC
>NA|TRBJ2-7|TRBV7-2|NA
CASSLAGQLGYEQYF
TGTGCCAGCAGCTTGGCAGGACAGCTCGGCTACGAGCAGTACTTC
>NA|TRBJ1-5|TRBV13|NA
CASSLGTGSRHHQPQHF
TGTGCCAGCAGCTTAGGGACAGGTAGTAGGCATCATCAGCCCCAGCATTTT